The 20 T cell receptor beta chains presented below share a single source sample, sequenced in a study of CD8 T cells in Susac syndrome. The authors reverse transcribed roughly 0.5 to 1 ug RNA with random hexamers. TCRdb used MiXCR to reprocess the immunoSEQ multiplex PCR reads, holding one entry per CDR3 protein. The data hold a few hundred thousand distinct CDR3 sequences, with around 95% observed a single time. The material sequenced was CD4+ T cells from PBMCs. The receptors here all came from a human donor with multiple sclerosis.

This clonotype was seen a single time. V and J are TRBV9 and TRBJ2-7; tentatively, D is TRBD1 or TRBD2 (5 bases each). CDR1 is SGDLS and CDR2 is YYNGEE in the germline V gene. The CDR3 is 13 residues long. V was pared by 0 bases and J by 4 bases, with 8 bases between. The CDR3, as DNA: TGTGCCAGCAGCGTAGGGGACGATTACGAGCAGTACTTC. Amino acid sequence: CASSVGDDYEQYF.

The chain employs TRBV20-1 and TRBJ2-3, with 10 bases that match TRBD2. Germline lookup yields CDR1 DFQATT and CDR2 SNEGSKA (reference sequence). The ends lost 2 bases at V and 5 bases at J; junction bases unmatched: 4. This CDR3 has 14 amino acids. CDR3 DNA sequence: TGCAGTGCTAGACTAGCGGGAGTTGTAGATACGCAGTATTTT. Translated: CSARLAGVVDTQYF.

V usage is TRBV20-1 and J usage is TRBJ2-5; 12 positions agree with TRBD2. With 6 bases clipped from V and 5 bases from J, the junction kept 16 bases outside the gene matches. This CDR3 region has 17 residues. CDR1 and CDR2 from the germline V gene are DFQATT and SNEGSKA (reference sequence). Here the CDR3 reads CSAEGLAGQTRWETQYF. The CDR3 region has the DNA TGCAGTGCAGAAGGACTAGCGGGACAAACCCGGTGGGAGACCCAGTACTTC.

The chain employs TRBV7-2 and TRBJ2-3; 7 bases fit TRBD1. The CDR3 length is 16 residues. Germline V gene sequence: CDR1 SGHTA, CDR2 FQGNSA. Trimming took 5 bases from V and 0 from J; bases not matched to a gene: 8. The CDR3 coding sequence is TGTGCCAGCAGCCAACCGGGACAGAGTAGCACAGATACGCAGTATTTT. Translating gives CASSQPGQSSTDTQYF.

This sequence joins TRBV7-3 and TRBJ1-5; D uncertain. Germline-derived CDR1 and CDR2 are SGHTA and FQGTGA. The length of the CDR3 is 13 residues. V was trimmed by 8 bases and J by 4 bases, leaving 12 bases between them. The CDR3 DNA is TGTGCCAGCTCGGCCGGGAAGAATCAGCCCCAGCATTTT. This translates into CASSAGKNQPQHF. The variable domain in full, with the rest retrieved from reference TRBV7-3 and TRBJ1-5, is GAGVSQTPSNKVTEKGKYVELRCDPISGHTALYWYRQSLGQGPEFLIYFQGTGAADDSGLPNDRFFAVRPEGSVSTLKIQRTERGDSAVYLCASSAGKNQPQHFGDGTRLSIL.

The V call is TRBV5-6, the J call TRBJ2-5; 7 bases agree with TRBD1. V was pared by 4 bases and J by 1 base, with 10 bases of the junction left unmatched. Germline CDR1 is SGHDT and CDR2 is YYEEEE. The CDR3 sequence is 16 residues long. The CDR3 DNA follows: TGTGCCAGCAGCGCCCCAGACAGGGCGGCCCAAGAGACCCAGTACTTC. Its translation: CASSAPDRAAQETQYF.

This clonotype was counted a single time. The V and J genes are TRBV29-1 and TRBJ2-5, with a weak D call TRBD1 (6 bases). This CDR3 has 14 amino acids. Trimming cost V 3 bases and J 4 bases, with 15 bases left between them. Germline CDR1 SQVTM, CDR2 ANQGSEA. The CDR3: CSVDGGRGGETQYF. CDR3 nucleotide sequence: TGCAGCGTTGACGGTGGCAGGGGCGGAGAGACCCAGTACTTC.

V and J are TRBV10-3 and TRBJ1-1, with a weak D call TRBD1 (5 bases). Trimming left V 2 bases short and J 1 base short, with 5 bases between. Germline V gene lookup returns CDR1 ENHRY and CDR2 SYGVKD. The CDR3 totals 13 residues. The chain's CDR3 is CAISEGGNTEAFF. Written as DNA, the CDR3 is TGTGCCATCAGTGAGGGGGGGAACACTGAAGCTTTCTTT.

The chain combines TRBV7-3 with TRBJ2-2, with D perhaps given as TRBD1 or TRBD2 (6 bases each). The CDR3 loop spans 15 amino acids. Trimming removed 4 bases from V and 5 bases from J, with 14 bases in between. The V gene's germline CDR1 is SGHTA and CDR2 FQGTGA. CDR3 nucleotides: TGTGCCAGCAGCTCTACCGGGGGCCTGACCGGGGAGCTGTTTTTT. It encodes CASSSTGGLTGELFF.

The gene calls are TRBV2 and TRBJ1-5; tentative D call: TRBD1 (6 bases). The CDR3 runs 15 residues. Between the trimmed V and J ends, which lost 4 bases and 1 base, there was a span of 11 bases. CDR1 is SNHLY and CDR2 is FYNNEI in the germline V gene. CDR3: CASSVAGASNQPQHF. The CDR3 DNA follows: TGTGCCAGCAGTGTTGCAGGGGCCAGCAATCAGCCCCAGCATTTT. The variable domain in full, completed from reference TRBV2 and TRBJ1-5, reads EPEVTQTPSHQVTQMGQEVILRCVPISNHLYFYWYRQILGQKVEFLVSFYNNEISEKSEIFDDQFSVERPDGSNFTLKIRSTKLEDSAMYFCASSVAGASNQPQHFGDGTRLSIL.

The chain uses TRBV19 and TRBJ2-1; D is tentatively TRBD1 or TRBD2 (6 bases each). The germline V gene has CDR1 LNHDA and CDR2 SQIVND (reference sequence). Trimming left V 5 bases short and J 0 bases short, with 20 bases between. This CDR3 spans 18 amino acids. The CDR3 nucleotides are TGTGCCAGTAGTGATATGAGGAGGGGGTTTGGCTCCTACAATGAGCAGTTCTTC. This gives the protein CASSDMRRGFGSYNEQFF.

The rearrangement joins TRBV5-1 to TRBJ2-7, with D unresolved. The length of the CDR3 is 15 residues. The V gene's germline CDR1 is SGHRS and CDR2 YFSETQ. V shed 4 bases and J shed 2 bases, with 16 bases lying between them. CDR3 amino acids: CASSKTDPETYEQYF. CDR3 bases: TGCGCCAGCAGCAAAACCGACCCCGAAACCTACGAGCAGTACTTC.

The chain uses TRBV6-5 and TRBJ1-5; D is unresolved. V shed 5 bases and J shed 5 bases, with 4 bases lying between them. Germline lookup yields CDR1 MNHEY and CDR2 SVGAGI. CDR3 length: 11 amino acids. The CDR3 here is CASSEYQPQHF. As DNA, the CDR3 is TGTGCCAGCAGTGAGTATCAGCCCCAGCATTTT.

The chain is built from TRBV5-1 and TRBJ2-7; D possibly corresponds to TRBD1 (5 bases). This CDR3 is 15 amino acids long. V was trimmed by 4 bases and J by 2 bases, leaving 16 bases between them. Germline loops: CDR1 SGHRS, CDR2 YFSETQ. The CDR3 protein is CASSVDTENAYEQYF. DNA for the CDR3: TGCGCCAGCAGCGTGGACACGGAAAACGCCTACGAGCAGTACTTC.

The chain carries TRBV2 and TRBJ2-2; TRBD1 might be the D (5 bases). This CDR3 comprises 14 residues. Germline lookup yields CDR1 SNHLY and CDR2 FYNNEI. The V end was cut by 6 bases, the J end by 1 base, with 9 bases between. The CDR3 coding sequence is TGTGCCAGCAGATCTCAGGGGAACACCGGGGAGCTGTTTTTT. It translates to CASRSQGNTGELFF. The full variable domain, its missing parts supplied by reference TRBV2 and TRBJ2-2, is EPEVTQTPSHQVTQMGQEVILRCVPISNHLYFYWYRQILGQKVEFLVSFYNNEISEKSEIFDDQFSVERPDGSNFTLKIRSTKLEDSAMYFCASRSQGNTGELFFGEGSRLTVL.

CDR3 region: CASGLDRKSTDTQYF. For the CDR3, the DNA is TGTGCTAGTGGCCTCGACAGGAAAAGCACAGATACGCAGTATTTT. V is TRBV12-5 and J is TRBJ2-3; D possibly corresponds to TRBD1 (6 bases). Per germline, CDR1 LGHNT and CDR2 FRNRAP. The CDR3 sequence is 15 residues long. V was trimmed by 6 bases and J by 0 bases, leaving 13 bases between them.

V gene TRBV20-1 combines with J gene TRBJ2-4; 9 nucleotides match TRBD1. This CDR3 is built from 16 residues. Germline assignment: CDR1 DFQATT and CDR2 SNEGSKA (reference sequence). CDR3 coding DNA: TGCAGGGCCTCCGGGACAGGGAAACTAGCCAAAAACATTCAGTACTTC. Translating it yields CRASGTGKLAKNIQYF.

This clonotype was recorded once. The chain has TRBV12-3 or TRBV12-4 and TRBJ2-7; 10 nucleotides agree with TRBD1. J was trimmed by 3 bases and V by 5 bases; bases with no gene match: 7. CDR3 length: 15 residues. DNA for the CDR3: TGTGCCAGCAGTAAGACAGGGGGCGCATTCTACGAGCAGTACTTC. It translates to CASSKTGGAFYEQYF.

The chain is built from TRBV29-1 and TRBJ2-7; possible D gene TRBD1, 5 bases. Between the trimmed V and J ends, which lost 4 bases and 6 bases, there was a span of 16 bases. This CDR3 comprises 13 residues. Germline assignment: CDR1 SQVTM and CDR2 ANQGSEA. The CDR3 DNA sequence: TGCAGCGTTGTGGGTGGCAGGGAAACCGAGCAGTACTTC. Amino acids: CSVVGGRETEQYF.

This chain connects TRBV30 to TRBJ2-5; no firm D call. Trimming stripped 1 base from V and 1 base from J, with 7 bases between. Germline V gene sequence: CDR1 GTSNPN, CDR2 SVGIG (reference sequence). There are 13 residues in the CDR3. CDR3 in amino acids: CAWSGQTQETQYF. The CDR3 region has the DNA TGTGCCTGGAGTGGCCAGACCCAAGAGACCCAGTACTTC. The complete variable domain, with remaining parts taken from reference TRBV30 and TRBJ2-5, reads SQTIHQWPATLVQPVGSPLSLECTVEGTSNPNLYWYRQAAGRGLQLLFYSVGIGQISSEVPQNLSASRPQDRQFILSSKKLLLSDSGFYLCAWSGQTQETQYFGPGTRLLVL.